One sample yielded the 21 T cell receptor beta chains listed below, sequenced in a study of blood T cell repertoires in COVID-19. Measured with immunoSEQ multiplex PCR; TCRdb has only the in-frame clones, and not every one. The sample includes about 76,000 clones, roughly 85% of them seen just once. The sequencing sample was made of peripheral blood. The receptors here all came from a man aged 60 to 69 with COVID-19, enrolled during active disease.

The V call is TRBV5-4, the J call TRBJ2-7; D may be TRBD2 (5 bases). CDR1 and CDR2 (germline): SGHNT, YYREEE (reference sequence). The V and J ends lost 4 bases and 3 bases respectively, with 14 bases between them. The CDR3 runs to 14 residues. The CDR3 here is CASSRGTRDYEQYF. CDR3 DNA sequence: TGTGCCAGCAGCCGGGGAACTAGGGACTACGAGCAGTACTTC.

In DNA, the CDR3 is TGCGCCAGCAGCTTCCAGGGTATGAACACTGAAGCTTTCTTT. Translated: CASSFQGMNTEAFF. The chain is built from TRBV5-1 and TRBJ1-1; a possible D gene is TRBD1 (5 bases). This CDR3 contains 14 residues. From germline, CDR1 is SGHRS and CDR2 YFSETQ. The ends were cut back, 2 bases at V and 0 bases at J, with 8 bases in the middle.

The chain uses TRBV10-3 and TRBJ2-2; 13 bases match TRBD2. The length of the CDR3 is 17 residues. V was pared by 10 bases and J by 5 bases, with 13 bases of the junction left unmatched. Germline lookup yields CDR1 ENHRY and CDR2 SYGVKD. The DNA for the CDR3 is TGTGCCACCCAGCCCGGACTAGCGGGAGTGCGGACCGGGGAGCTGTTTTTT. The encoded protein is CATQPGLAGVRTGELFF.

The chain carries TRBV5-6 and TRBJ2-2, with D possibly TRBD1 on 5 matching bases. CDR3 size: 15 residues. Trimming removed 3 bases from V and 3 bases from J, with 12 bases in between. CDR1 and CDR2 from the germline V gene are SGHDT and YYEEEE. The CDR3 region is CASSYRQTYTGELFF. The CDR3 DNA reads TGTGCCAGCAGCTATCGACAGACATACACCGGGGAGCTGTTTTTT.

This clone was counted once. CDR3 in DNA: TGTGCCAGTAGTCGACTGCCAGCTAACACTGAAGCTTTCTTT. Translation gives CASSRLPANTEAFF. The chain combines TRBV19 with TRBJ1-1; D not resolved. Germline V gene data show CDR1 as LNHDA and CDR2 as SQIVND (reference sequence). The CDR3 is made up of 14 amino acids. V lost 5 bases, J lost 2 bases, and 12 bases lay in between. The full variable domain, its missing parts supplied by reference TRBV19 and TRBJ1-1, is DGGITQSPKYLFRKEGQNVTLSCEQNLNHDAMYWYRQDPGQGLRLIYYSQIVNDFQKGDIAEGYSVSREKKESFPLTVTSAQKNPTAFYLCASSRLPANTEAFFGQGTRLTVV.

This chain uses TRBV30 with TRBJ2-7; D gene unclear. Germline assignment: CDR1 GTSNPN and CDR2 SVGIG (reference sequence). There are 10 residues in the CDR3. V lost 2 bases and J lost 5, with 4 bases in between. The chain's CDR3 is CAWSSNEQYF. DNA of the CDR3: TGTGCCTGGAGTTCCAACGAGCAGTACTTC.

V gene TRBV3-1 (or the pseudogene TRBV3-2) combines with J gene TRBJ1-3; possible D gene TRBD1, 5 bases. Per the germline V gene, CDR1 is LGHDT and CDR2 is YNNKEL (reference sequence). This CDR3 spans 16 amino acids. Trimming took off 1 base at V and 2 bases at J, with 12 bases between the two ends. CDR3 loop: CASSQVDSPPGNTIYF. CDR3 coding DNA: TGTGCCAGCAGCCAAGTCGACAGCCCACCTGGAAACACCATATATTTT.

The rearrangement uses TRBV5-6 and TRBJ2-7, with a weak D call TRBD1 (6 bases). Germline values: CDR1 SGHDT, CDR2 YYEEEE. V lost 4 bases to trimming and J lost 10 bases, with 18 bases between them. The CDR3 is made up of 13 amino acids. The CDR3 sequence is CASSPGHYVNQYF. The CDR3 DNA sequence: TGTGCCAGCAGCCCGGGACACTATGTAAACCAGTACTTC.

The chain recombines TRBV24-1 with TRBJ2-2; weak D call: TRBD1 (5 bases). Deletions cut 3 bases from V and 3 bases from J, with 10 bases between. There are 15 residues in the CDR3. The germline V gene encodes CDR1 KGHDR and CDR2 SFDVKD. The CDR3 sequence is CATSDKGRDTGELFF. For the CDR3, the DNA is TGTGCCACCAGTGATAAGGGCAGGGACACCGGGGAGCTGTTTTTT.

The chain has TRBV7-3 and TRBJ2-7, with D maybe TRBD1 (6 bases). Germline loops: CDR1 SGHTA, CDR2 FQGTGA. Between the trimmed V and J ends, which lost 5 bases and 1 base, there was a span of 15 bases. The CDR3 has 15 amino acids. CDR3 sequence reads: CASSLSRDTSYEQYF. As DNA, the CDR3 is TGTGCCAGCAGCCTATCTCGGGACACTTCCTACGAGCAGTACTTC.

As regards this clone: One end of the junction varies from germline; a read error may be responsible. The gene calls are TRBV2 and TRBJ2-1; tentative D call: TRBD2 (6 bases). Germline loops: CDR1 SNHLY, CDR2 FYNNEI. The CDR3 is 15 residues long. For the CDR3, the DNA is TGTGCCAGCAGTGAGACTAGTCAGTCCTACAATAAGCAGTTCTTC. Residues: CASSETSQSYNKQFF.

The V gene is TRBV7-9, the J gene TRBJ2-5; no clear D gene. V lost 5 bases and J 4 bases, leaving 5 bases between the germline ends. The germline V gene has CDR1 SEHNR and CDR2 FQNEAQ (reference sequence). The CDR3 contains 11 residues. This chain's CDR3 is CASSPRETQYF. The CDR3 bases are TGTGCCAGCAGCCCCCGAGAGACCCAGTACTTC.

The chain recombines TRBV10-3 with TRBJ2-3, with D uncertain. CDR3 length: 11 residues. Trimming left V 4 bases short and J 7 bases short, with 6 bases between. The germline V gene encodes CDR1 ENHRY and CDR2 SYGVKD. Here the CDR3 reads CAISGQNTQYF. The CDR3 DNA is TGTGCCATCAGTGGGCAAAATACGCAGTATTTT.

Written as DNA, the CDR3 is TGCAGCGCCTCTCCTACGTCTACCTACGAGCAGTACTTC. Translation: CSASPTSTYEQYF. The rearrangement links TRBV29-1 to TRBJ2-7; D is ambiguous. V dropped 7 bases and J dropped 2 bases, with 15 bases sitting between them. The CDR3 extends over 13 amino acids. CDR1 is SQVTM, CDR2 ANQGSEA, per germline.

This clone has only a few counts. The V gene is TRBV19, the J gene TRBJ1-5; 8 nucleotides match TRBD1. The length of the CDR3 is 14 residues. The germline gives CDR1 LNHDA, CDR2 SQIVND (reference sequence). J lost 5 bases, V lost 7 bases, and 7 bases had no gene match. CDR3 in DNA: TGTGCCAGTACAGACAGGGGAGGGGATCAGCCCCAGCATTTT. Translated, it gives CASTDRGGDQPQHF.

This chain connects TRBV29-1 to TRBJ2-1; D is perhaps TRBD2 (5 bases). This CDR3 is 15 amino acids long. Trimming took off 1 base at V and 5 bases at J, with 15 bases between the two ends. Germline CDR1 reads SQVTM; CDR2 reads ANQGSEA. The CDR3 protein is CSVEGPQTRNNEQFF. CDR3 nucleotide sequence: TGCAGCGTTGAAGGTCCCCAAACTAGGAACAATGAGCAGTTCTTC.

V is TRBV2 and J is TRBJ1-1; D may be TRBD1 (6 bases). The CDR3 is 11 amino acids. Germline CDR1 and CDR2: SNHLY and FYNNEI. Trimming took off 11 bases at V and 2 bases at J, with 9 bases between the two ends. Here the CDR3 reads CAGTINTEAFF. CDR3 DNA: TGTGCCGGGACAATAAACACTGAAGCTTTCTTT.

The chain links TRBV30 to TRBJ2-5; 7 bases fit TRBD1. After removal of 4 bases from V and 7 bases from J, the junction contained 6 bases not matched to a gene. Germline loops: CDR1 GTSNPN, CDR2 SVGIG (reference sequence). CDR3 length equals 12 residues. CDR3: CAWKSSGGTQYF. The CDR3 nucleotides are TGTGCCTGGAAGTCTTCAGGGGGGACCCAGTACTTC.

This chain connects TRBV18 to TRBJ1-2; the match to TRBD1 covers 8 bases. The germline CDR1 and CDR2 sequences are KGHSH and LQKENI. The CDR3 spans 16 residues. Germline trimming cut 3 bases from V and 0 bases from J; bases unmatched to any gene: 6. CDR3 region: CASSPGQGTTNYGYTF. DNA for the CDR3: TGTGCCAGCTCACCCGGACAGGGCACAACTAACTATGGCTACACCTTC. The full variable domain, completed using reference TRBV18 and TRBJ1-2, is NAGVMQNPRHLVRRRGQEARLRCSPMKGHSHVYWYRQLPEEGLKFMVYLQKENIIDESGMPKERFSAEFPKEGPSILRIQQVVRGDSAAYFCASSPGQGTTNYGYTFGSGTRLTVV.

V is TRBV29-1 and J is TRBJ2-1, with D possibly being TRBD2 (6 bases). Germline CDR1 reads SQVTM; CDR2 reads ANQGSEA. CDR3 length equals 14 residues. CDR3 sequence reads: CTIVAGTSYNEQFF. In DNA, the CDR3 is TGCACGATAGTCGCGGGGACCTCCTACAATGAGCAGTTCTTC.

V usage is TRBV3-1 (or the pseudogene TRBV3-2) and J usage is TRBJ2-3; 12 bases align to TRBD2. This CDR3 comprises 18 residues. Germline trimming cut 4 bases from V and 0 bases from J; bases unmatched to any gene: 8. The germline gives CDR1 LGHDT, CDR2 YNNKEL (reference sequence). The CDR3 sequence is CASSPAKGTSGSTDTQYF. CDR3 DNA: TGTGCCAGCAGCCCCGCTAAGGGGACTAGCGGGAGCACAGATACGCAGTATTTT.